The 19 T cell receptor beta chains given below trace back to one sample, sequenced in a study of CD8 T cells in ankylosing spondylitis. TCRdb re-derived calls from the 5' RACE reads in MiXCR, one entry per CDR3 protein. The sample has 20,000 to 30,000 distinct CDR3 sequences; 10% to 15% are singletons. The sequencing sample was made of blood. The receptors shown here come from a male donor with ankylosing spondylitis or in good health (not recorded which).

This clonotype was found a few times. The CDR3 reads CASSEHSDMNTEAFF. Written as DNA, the CDR3 is TGTGCCAGCAGTGAACATTCGGACATGAACACTGAAGCTTTCTTT. The rearrangement links TRBV25-1 to TRBJ1-1; D possibly corresponds to TRBD1 (5 bases). The CDR3 sequence is 15 residues long. Germline V gene sequence: CDR1 MGHDK, CDR2 SYGVNS. V shed 2 bases and J shed 0 bases, with 10 bases lying between them.

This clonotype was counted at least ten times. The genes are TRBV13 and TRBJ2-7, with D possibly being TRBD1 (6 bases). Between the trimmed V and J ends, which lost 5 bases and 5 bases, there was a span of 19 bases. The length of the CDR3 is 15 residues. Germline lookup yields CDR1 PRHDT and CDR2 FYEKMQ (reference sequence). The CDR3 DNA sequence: TGTGCCAGCAGCCCCCGACAGGCTGCGCTAGACGAGCAGTACTTC. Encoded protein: CASSPRQAALDEQYF.

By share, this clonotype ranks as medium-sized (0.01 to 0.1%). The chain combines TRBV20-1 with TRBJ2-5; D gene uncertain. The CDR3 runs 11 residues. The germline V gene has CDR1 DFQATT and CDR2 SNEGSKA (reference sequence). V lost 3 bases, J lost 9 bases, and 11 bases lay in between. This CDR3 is CSASPGPAQYF. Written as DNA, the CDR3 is TGCAGTGCTAGTCCCGGGCCGGCCCAGTACTTC.

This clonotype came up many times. CDR3 in DNA: TGTGCCAGCAGTCGGGGACTAGCGGCACCTGGGGAGCAGTTCTTC. Translated, it gives CASSRGLAAPGEQFF. The chain links TRBV12-3 or TRBV12-4 to TRBJ2-1; 11 bases are shared with TRBD2. CDR3 length equals 15 residues. V shed 5 bases and J 10 bases; nucleotides not matched to a gene: 10.

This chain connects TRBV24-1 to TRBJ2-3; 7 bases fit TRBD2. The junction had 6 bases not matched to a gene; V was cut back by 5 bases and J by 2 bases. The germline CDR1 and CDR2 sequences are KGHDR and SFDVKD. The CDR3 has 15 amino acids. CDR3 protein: CATSAGGRATDTQYF. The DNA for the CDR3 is TGTGCCACCAGTGCGGGCGGGAGAGCCACAGATACGCAGTATTTT.

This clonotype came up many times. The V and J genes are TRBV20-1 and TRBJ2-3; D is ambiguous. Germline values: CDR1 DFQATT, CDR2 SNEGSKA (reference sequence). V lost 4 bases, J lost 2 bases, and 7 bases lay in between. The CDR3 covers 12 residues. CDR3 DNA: TGCAGTGCTACCGGTGTCACAGATACGCAGTATTTT. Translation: CSATGVTDTQYF.

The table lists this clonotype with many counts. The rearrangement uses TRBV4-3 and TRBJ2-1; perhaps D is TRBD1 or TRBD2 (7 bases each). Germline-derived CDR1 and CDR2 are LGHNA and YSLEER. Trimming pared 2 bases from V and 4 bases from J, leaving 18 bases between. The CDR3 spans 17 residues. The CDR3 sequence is CASSQNYQGGRYNEQFF. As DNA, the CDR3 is TGCGCCAGCAGCCAAAATTACCAGGGGGGGAGATACAATGAGCAGTTCTTC.

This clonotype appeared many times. The DNA for the CDR3 is TGCAGTGCTAATAGTGGTACTAACTACGAGCAGTACTTC. Translated, it gives CSANSGTNYEQYF. The gene calls are TRBV20-1 and TRBJ2-7; D is uncertain. The CDR3 sequence is 13 residues long. Trimming removed 4 bases from V and 3 bases from J, with 13 bases in between. From germline, CDR1 is DFQATT and CDR2 SNEGSKA (reference sequence).

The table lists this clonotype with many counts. CDR3 nucleotide sequence: TGCGCCAGCAGCTTGATGACAGATACGCAGTATTTT. Translation: CASSLMTDTQYF. This rearrangement joins TRBV5-1 to TRBJ2-3; no definite D call. V shed 1 base and J shed 3 bases, with 3 bases lying between them. Per the germline V gene, CDR1 is SGHRS and CDR2 is YFSETQ. This CDR3 comprises 12 residues.

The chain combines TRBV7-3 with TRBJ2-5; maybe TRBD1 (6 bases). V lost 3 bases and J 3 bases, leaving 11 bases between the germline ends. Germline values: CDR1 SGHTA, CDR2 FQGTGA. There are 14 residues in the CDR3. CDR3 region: CASSLAGTKETQYF. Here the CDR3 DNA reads TGTGCCAGCAGCTTGGCCGGGACAAAAGAGACCCAGTACTTC.

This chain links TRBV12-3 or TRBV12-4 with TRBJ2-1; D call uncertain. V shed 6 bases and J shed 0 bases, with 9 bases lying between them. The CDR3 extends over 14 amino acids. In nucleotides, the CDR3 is TGTGCCAGCAGCTGGCAGAGCTCCTACAATGAGCAGTTCTTC. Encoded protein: CASSWQSSYNEQFF.

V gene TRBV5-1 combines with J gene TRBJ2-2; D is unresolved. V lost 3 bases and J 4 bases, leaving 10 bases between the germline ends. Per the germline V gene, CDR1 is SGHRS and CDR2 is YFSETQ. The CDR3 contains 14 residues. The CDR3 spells CASSSGSFTGELFF. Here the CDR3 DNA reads TGCGCCAGCAGCTCCGGGTCCTTCACCGGGGAGCTGTTTTTT.

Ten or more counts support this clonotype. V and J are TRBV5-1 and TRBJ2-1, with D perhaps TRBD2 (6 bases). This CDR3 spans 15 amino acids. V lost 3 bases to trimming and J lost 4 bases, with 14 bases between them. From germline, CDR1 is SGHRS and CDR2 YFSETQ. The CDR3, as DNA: TGCGCCAGCAGCTCCTTGGGGGGTGGATACAATGAGCAGTTCTTC. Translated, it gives CASSSLGGGYNEQFF.

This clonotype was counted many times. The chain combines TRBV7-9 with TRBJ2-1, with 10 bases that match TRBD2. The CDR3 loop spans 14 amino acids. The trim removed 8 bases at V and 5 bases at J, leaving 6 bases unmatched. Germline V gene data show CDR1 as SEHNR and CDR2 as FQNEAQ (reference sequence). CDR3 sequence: CASSSGRSHNEQFF. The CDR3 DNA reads TGTGCCAGCTCTAGCGGGAGATCCCACAATGAGCAGTTCTTC.

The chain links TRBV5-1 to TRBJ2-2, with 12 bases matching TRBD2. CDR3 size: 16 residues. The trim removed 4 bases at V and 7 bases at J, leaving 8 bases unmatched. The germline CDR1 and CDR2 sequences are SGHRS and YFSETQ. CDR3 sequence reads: CASSRTSGKTSGELFF. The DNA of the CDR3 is TGCGCCAGCAGCCGGACTAGCGGGAAAACGAGCGGGGAGCTGTTTTTT.

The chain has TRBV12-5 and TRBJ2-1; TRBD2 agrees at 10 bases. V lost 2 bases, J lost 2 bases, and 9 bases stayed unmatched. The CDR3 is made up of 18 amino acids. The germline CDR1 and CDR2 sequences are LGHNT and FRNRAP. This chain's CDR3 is CASGLKGSTSGAYNEQFF. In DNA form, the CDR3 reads TGTGCTAGTGGTTTGAAGGGGTCCACTAGCGGGGCCTACAATGAGCAGTTCTTC.

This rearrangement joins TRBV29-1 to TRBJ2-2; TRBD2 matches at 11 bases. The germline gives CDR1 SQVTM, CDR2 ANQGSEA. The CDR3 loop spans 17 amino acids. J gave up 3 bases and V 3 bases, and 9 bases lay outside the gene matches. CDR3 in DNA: TGCAGCGTTGAGGGATCTAGCGGGAGGCCCGACACCGGGGAGCTGTTTTTT. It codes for CSVEGSSGRPDTGELFF.

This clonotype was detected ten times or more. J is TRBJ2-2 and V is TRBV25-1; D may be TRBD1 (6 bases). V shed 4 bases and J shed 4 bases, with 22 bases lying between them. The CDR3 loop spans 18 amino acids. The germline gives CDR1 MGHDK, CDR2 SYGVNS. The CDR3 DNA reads TGTGCCAGCAGTGCCAAGGCGAACAGGGCCGGTCTCACCGGGGAGCTGTTTTTT. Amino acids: CASSAKANRAGLTGELFF.

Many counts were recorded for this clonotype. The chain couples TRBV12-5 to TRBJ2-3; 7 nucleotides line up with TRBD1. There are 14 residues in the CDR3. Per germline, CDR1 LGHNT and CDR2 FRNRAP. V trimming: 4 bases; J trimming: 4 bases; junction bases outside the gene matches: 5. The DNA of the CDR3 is TGTGCTAGTGGTTCCCGGGACAGTCCAGATACGCAGTATTTT. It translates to CASGSRDSPDTQYF.